Listed below are T cell receptor beta chains from one sample, sequenced in a study of T cells in tumors after PD-1 blockade. Some clones are missing from TCRdb's copy, which holds only in-frame ones; the method was immunoSEQ multiplex PCR. The sample carries approximately 45,000 clones, 79% recorded once. Sequencing used PBMCs, obtained before anti-PD-1 therapy. The receptors were sampled from a human donor with advanced basal cell or squamous cell carcinoma (not recorded which). Each CDR3 is given with its conserved first and last residue. The order of the fields is clone size, V gene, D gene, J gene, CDR3 DNA, CDR3 protein. D genes are given only for firm matches. Not every row has a clone size; where given, it reads once, few, many or a size class.

-	TRBV5-1	TRBD2	TRBJ2-3	TGCGCCAGCAGCTCCCGGGGAGGGATAACCACAGATACGCAGTATTTT	CASSSRGGITTDTQYF
-	TRBV11-3	-	TRBJ2-1	TGTGCCAGCAGCCCTAGGGGGGTGGACATCCTGTTCTTC	CASSPRGVDILFF
-	TRBV5-1	-	TRBJ2-3	TGCGCCAGCAGCTTAAAAGGTTCGAGCACAGATACGCAGTATTTT	CASSLKGSSTDTQYF
few	TRBV4-1	TRBD1	TRBJ1-2	TGCGCCAGCAGCCCGGGGGACAGGGAGGACTATGGCTACACCTTC	CASSPGDREDYGYTF
-	TRBV2	TRBD1	TRBJ2-5	TGTGCCAGCAGTGAAGATGTAGCGGGACAGGGGGAGACCCAGTACTTC	CASSEDVAGQGETQYF
-	TRBV2	-	TRBJ1-1	TGTGCCAGCAGGGCAGCAATTACCACTGAAGCTTTCTTT	CASRAAITTEAFF
-	TRBV6-5	-	TRBJ1-2	TGTGCCAGCAGTTTAGTGCTTGGCTACACCTTC	CASSLVLGYTF
-	TRBV5-1	TRBD1	TRBJ1-6	TGCGCCAGCAGGGGACAGGGGAATTCACCCCTCCACTTT	CASRGQGNSPLHF
medium-sized	TRBV3-1/TRBV3-2	-	TRBJ2-7	TGTGCCAGCAGCCAAGTTATTTGGGCAGGGATAGGCGAGCAGTACTTC	CASSQVIWAGIGEQYF
-	TRBV15	-	TRBJ1-5	TGTGCCACCAGCAGGCGGGGGTTTTATAGCAATCAGCCCCAGCATTTT	CATSRRGFYSNQPQHF
-	TRBV4-2	-	TRBJ1-2	TGTGCCAGCAGCCAAAATTTAGGCCAGGGAGTTGGTGGCTACACCTTC	CASSQNLGQGVGGYTF
few	TRBV4-1	-	TRBJ1-5	TGCGCCAGCAGCCAAGATGGAGGGATCGGCAATCAGCCCCAGCATTTT	CASSQDGGIGNQPQHF
-	TRBV28	-	TRBJ2-7	TGTGCCAGCAGTTTCCTTGGGAGTTCCTACGAGCAGTACTTC	CASSFLGSSYEQYF
-	TRBV5-4	TRBD1	TRBJ1-1	TGTGCCAGCTTCACACAGGGGGCGCGGACTGAAGCTTTCTTT	CASFTQGARTEAFF
-	TRBV28	TRBD2	TRBJ2-7	TGTGCCAGCAGTCCCCTGAGCGGGAAGAACTACGAGCAGTACTTC	CASSPLSGKNYEQYF
few	TRBV10-3	-	TRBJ1-1	TGTGCCATCAATCCCCAGATGAACACTGAAGCTTTCTTT	CAINPQMNTEAFF
-	TRBV6-5	-	TRBJ1-5	TGTGCCAGCAGTTTTGGGGCTAGGCAGCCCCAGCATTTT	CASSFGARQPQHF
-	TRBV5-6	TRBD1	TRBJ1-1	TGTGCCAGCAGCAGGACAGGGGACACTGAAGCTTTCTTT	CASSRTGDTEAFF
-	TRBV7-2	TRBD1	TRBJ2-4	TGTGCCAGCAGCTCCCGACAGGGTGGCATTCAGTACTTC	CASSSRQGGIQYF
-	TRBV6-1	-	TRBJ2-7	TGTGCCAGCAGTGAAAGCGAAGTCTACGAGCAGTACTTC	CASSESEVYEQYF
-	TRBV28	-	TRBJ2-7	TGTGCCAGCAGTTTCAAGGGGAGGCTGTACGAGCAGTACTTC	CASSFKGRLYEQYF
once	TRBV27	TRBD1	TRBJ1-1	TGTGCCAGCAGTTTAGATGGACAGGGGACGACTGAAGCTTTCTTT	CASSLDGQGTTEAFF
-	TRBV2	TRBD2	TRBJ2-7	TGTGCCAGCAGAGGGACTAGGTCCTACGAGCAGTACTTC	CASRGTRSYEQYF
once	TRBV4-2	TRBD2	TRBJ2-5	TGTGCCAGCAGCCAAGATGGGAGAGCGGGAGGTTCAGAGACCCAGTACTTC	CASSQDGRAGGSETQYF
-	TRBV6-5	TRBD1	TRBJ1-2	TGTGCCAGCAGTTACTCTCGACAGGGAGGAGGCTACACCTTC	CASSYSRQGGGYTF
-	TRBV2	-	TRBJ2-2	TGTGCCAGCAGGGATGGGGCGCAAACCGGGGAGCTGTTTTTT	CASRDGAQTGELFF
-	TRBV9	-	TRBJ2-4	TGTGCCAGCAGCGTAGGGTTGGTAGCCAAAAACATTCAGTACTTC	CASSVGLVAKNIQYF
-	TRBV2	TRBD2	TRBJ2-3	TGTGCCTGGACTAGCGGGGGGGGGACAGATACGCAGTATTTT	CAWTSGGGTDTQYF
-	TRBV2	TRBD2	TRBJ2-1	TGTGCCAGCCTATCGACCTCTGGGACTAGCGGGGGGGCTTCCTACAATGAGCAGTTCTTC	CASLSTSGTSGGASYNEQFF
-	TRBV5-6	-	TRBJ1-4	TGTGCCAGCAGCTTGCGAAGGTCCTGGGAAAAACTGTTTTTT	CASSLRRSWEKLFF
-	TRBV19	-	TRBJ2-2	TGTGCCAGTAGTAACGGGTACTGGGGCACCGGGGAGCTGTTTTTT	CASSNGYWGTGELFF
-	TRBV5-1	TRBD1	TRBJ2-7	TGCGCCAGCAGGAAGGGGGACAGTTCTGTCGAGCAGTACTTC	CASRKGDSSVEQYF
-	TRBV11-3	TRBD1	TRBJ1-1	TGTGCCAGCAGCGACCGGACAGGGGGCACGGGTGATGGAGCTTTCTTT	CASSDRTGGTGDGAFF
-	TRBV7-2	-	TRBJ1-1	TGTGCCAGCAGCTTATGGGGGGAGAACACTGAAGCTTTCTTT	CASSLWGENTEAFF
once	TRBV7-8	TRBD1	TRBJ2-1	TGTGCCAGCACCCCAGGCACAGGGGGCTCCAATGAGCAGTTCTTC	CASTPGTGGSNEQFF
-	TRBV10-3	-	TRBJ1-6	TGTGCCATCAGTGAGTCGTTGAAAGATTCACCCCTCCACTTT	CAISESLKDSPLHF
-	TRBV5-6	-	TRBJ2-3	TGTGCCAGCAGCACCACAGATACGCAGTATTTT	CASSTTDTQYF
-	TRBV19	TRBD2	TRBJ2-7	TGTGCCAGCTCAGCGGGAGGGCCCTACGAGCAGTACTTC	CASSAGGPYEQYF
-	TRBV3-1/TRBV3-2	-	TRBJ1-1	TGTGCCAGCGGTAGGGGCGGGGGGACTGAAGCTTTCTTT	CASGRGGGTEAFF
-	TRBV24-1	TRBD1	TRBJ1-2	TGTGCCACCAGTGATGCGGACAGGCCGCGCGATGGCTACACCTTC	CATSDADRPRDGYTF
-	TRBV24-1	TRBD1	TRBJ2-5	TGTGCCACCAGTGATTCTAGGGGACAGGGGAGGGAGACCCAGTACTTC	CATSDSRGQGRETQYF
-	TRBV6-5	TRBD1	TRBJ1-2	TGTGCCAGCAGTCAGGGGACAGGAAGCTATGGCTACACCTTC	CASSQGTGSYGYTF
-	TRBV5-1	TRBD1	TRBJ1-4	TGCGCCAGCAGCGCGACAGGGGGCGATGAAAAACTGTTTTTT	CASSATGGDEKLFF
-	TRBV19	-	TRBJ2-7	TGTGCCAGTAGTACACGACCCGGAGCCTACGAGCAGTACTTC	CASSTRPGAYEQYF
-	TRBV3-1/TRBV3-2	-	TRBJ2-5	TGTGCCAGCAGCCACAGGGTAAAGGTGGAGACCCAGTACTTC	CASSHRVKVETQYF
-	TRBV29-1	-	TRBJ1-5	TGCAGCGTTCTCCGGGACGCAGGGCAGCCCCAGCATTTT	CSVLRDAGQPQHF
-	TRBV24-1	-	TRBJ1-5	TGTGCCACCAGTGCCTCGAATCAGCCCCAGCATTTT	CATSASNQPQHF
once	TRBV2	TRBD1	TRBJ2-7	TGTGCCAGCAGGGGGGACAGTACCTACGAGCAGTACTTC	CASRGDSTYEQYF
-	TRBV29-1	TRBD1	TRBJ1-1	TGCAGCGTGGGAAGACAGGGAGGGACTGAAGCTTTCTTT	CSVGRQGGTEAFF
-	TRBV27	-	TRBJ1-2	TGTGCCAGCGGCCGGGACGGTAACTATGGCTACACCTTC	CASGRDGNYGYTF
-	TRBV18	-	TRBJ1-3	TGTGCCAGCTCACCAGGAGGTCCGGGTAGCCCTGGAAACACCATATATTTT	CASSPGGPGSPGNTIYF
once	TRBV9	-	TRBJ1-5	TGTGCCAGCAGCCCGGGGCAGGGCGATCAGCCCCAGCATTTT	CASSPGQGDQPQHF
-	TRBV5-4	-	TRBJ2-1	TGTGCCAGCAGCTTGGACCCAGACAATGAGCAGTTCTTC	CASSLDPDNEQFF
-	TRBV25-1	-	TRBJ2-1	TGTGCCAGCAGTGAATTAGGGACGACAAGCTCCTACAATGAGCAGTTCTTC	CASSELGTTSSYNEQFF
-	TRBV28	-	TRBJ1-5	TGTGCCAGCAGTTTAGATGAAAATCAGCCCCAGCATTTT	CASSLDENQPQHF
-	TRBV15	-	TRBJ1-1	TGTGCCACCAGCAGAGATCGCGGGAGGCCCCGGGGCACTGAAGCTTTCTTT	CATSRDRGRPRGTEAFF